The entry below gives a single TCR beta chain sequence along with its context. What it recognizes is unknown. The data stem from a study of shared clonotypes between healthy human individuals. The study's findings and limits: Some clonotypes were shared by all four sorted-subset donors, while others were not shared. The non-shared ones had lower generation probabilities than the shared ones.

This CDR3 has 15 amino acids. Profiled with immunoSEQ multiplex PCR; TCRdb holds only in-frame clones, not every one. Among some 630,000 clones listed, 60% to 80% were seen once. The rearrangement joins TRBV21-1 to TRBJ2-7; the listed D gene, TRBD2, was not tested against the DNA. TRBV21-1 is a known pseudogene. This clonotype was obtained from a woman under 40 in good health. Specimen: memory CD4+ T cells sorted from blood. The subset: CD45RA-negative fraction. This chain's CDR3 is CASSKGATSICEQYF. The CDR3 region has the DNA TGTGCCAGCAGCAAAGGGGCTACTAGCATTTGCGAGCAGTACTTC.